The 18 T cell receptor beta chains below come from one sample, sequenced in a study of T cell responses to AZD1222 COVID-19 vaccine. Method: immunoSEQ multiplex PCR; TCRdb's copy keeps in-frame clones and lacks some. This table holds approximately 130,000 clones, about 88% found once. The sequencing here drew on peripheral blood, taken 28 days after the second AZD1222 dose. Source of these receptors: an adult who received the AZD1222 COVID-19 vaccine.

V gene TRBV5-6 combines with J gene TRBJ2-7, with 8 nucleotides matching TRBD1. The V segment lost 4 bases and the J segment 4 bases; nucleotides outside the gene matches: 7. Germline V gene data show CDR1 as SGHDT and CDR2 as YYEEEE. CDR3 length: 14 amino acids. The CDR3 loop reads CASSKGTGEYEQYF. The CDR3 DNA follows: TGTGCCAGCAGCAAAGGGACAGGAGAATACGAGCAGTACTTC.

The CDR3 reads CASSATGGFNYGYTF. The DNA of the CDR3 is TGTGCCAGCAGCGCGACAGGGGGCTTTAACTATGGCTACACCTTC. The genes are TRBV9 and TRBJ1-2; TRBD1 aligns across 10 bases. Per germline, CDR1 SGDLS and CDR2 YYNGEE. The CDR3 runs 15 residues. V was clipped by 3 bases and J by 1 base; unmatched bases: 3.

CDR3 sequence reads: CARSQRGNTEAFF. Written as DNA, the CDR3 is TGTGCCCGGTCCCAGCGGGGGAACACTGAAGCTTTCTTT. The rearrangement links TRBV30 to TRBJ1-1; D unclear. Germline lookup yields CDR1 GTSNPN and CDR2 SVGIG (reference sequence). The V end lost 8 bases, the J end lost 1 base, and 14 bases lay between the germline ends. The CDR3 has 13 amino acids.

The chain has TRBV18 and TRBJ1-2, with D uncertain. Trimming cost V 1 base and J 4 bases, with 10 bases left between them. Germline V lookup: CDR1 KGHSH, CDR2 LQKENI. The length of the CDR3 is 14 residues. The CDR3 reads CASSPQDRLYGYTF. The DNA of the CDR3 is TGTGCCAGCTCACCACAAGATAGGCTCTATGGCTACACCTTC.

The chain recombines TRBV19 with TRBJ1-1; the D gene is possibly TRBD1 (5 bases). V was trimmed by 11 bases and J by 1 base, leaving 14 bases between them. CDR3 length equals 13 residues. Germline values: CDR1 LNHDA, CDR2 SQIVND (reference sequence). In DNA, the CDR3 is TGTGCCTCCTCTGGGGGTTGGAACACTGAAGCTTTCTTT. This codes for CASSGGWNTEAFF.

This chain connects TRBV5-4 to TRBJ2-7; maybe TRBD1 (5 bases). Deletions cut 0 bases from V and 2 bases from J, with 12 bases between. The CDR3 is made up of 15 amino acids. Germline assignment: CDR1 SGHNT and CDR2 YYREEE (reference sequence). The CDR3 here is CASSLAGREPYEQYF. The DNA of the CDR3 is TGTGCCAGCAGCTTGGCCGGCAGGGAACCCTACGAGCAGTACTTC.

The chain has TRBV12-3 or TRBV12-4 and TRBJ2-1; D may be TRBD2 (6 bases). Between the trimmed V and J ends, which lost 8 bases and 9 bases, there was a span of 17 bases. The CDR3 is 13 residues long. In nucleotides, the CDR3 is TGTGCCAGCGGGAGGAGGGCCTGGGGTGAGCAGTTCTTC. This sequence encodes CASGRRAWGEQFF.

The chain is built from TRBV2 and TRBJ1-2; no reliable D call. Trimming stripped 1 base from V and 4 bases from J, with 16 bases between. The CDR3 covers 16 residues. Per germline, CDR1 SNHLY and CDR2 FYNNEI. In nucleotides, the CDR3 is TGTGCCAGCAGTGAAGACCGGCGGGTGCGAGGCTATGGCTACACCTTC. Translated, it gives CASSEDRRVRGYGYTF. The variable domain in full, completed from reference TRBV2 and TRBJ1-2, reads EPEVTQTPSHQVTQMGQEVILRCVPISNHLYFYWYRQILGQKVEFLVSFYNNEISEKSEIFDDQFSVERPDGSNFTLKIRSTKLEDSAMYFCASSEDRRVRGYGYTFGSGTRLTVV.

V and J are TRBV5-1 and TRBJ1-1, with D hard to call. From germline, CDR1 is SGHRS and CDR2 YFSETQ. Trimming cost V 2 bases and J 3 bases, with 11 bases left between them. The CDR3 covers 14 residues. The CDR3 is CASSLRTPDTEAFF. Here the CDR3 DNA reads TGCGCCAGCAGCTTAAGGACCCCGGACACTGAAGCTTTCTTT.

The chain joins TRBV25-1 to TRBJ1-1; D ambiguous. Trimming stripped 3 bases from V and 4 bases from J, with 6 bases between. CDR1 MGHDK and CDR2 SYGVNS come from the germline V gene. There are 12 residues in the CDR3. The CDR3 DNA reads as TGTGCCAGCAGTGAGGTGGGCACTGAAGCTTTCTTT. Translation gives CASSEVGTEAFF.

The chain couples TRBV7-2 to TRBJ2-2; the D call may be TRBD1 or TRBD2 (5 bases each). The V end lost 4 bases, the J end lost 8 bases, and 14 bases lay between the germline ends. The CDR3 consists of 14 residues. Germline V gene sequence: CDR1 SGHTA, CDR2 FQGNSA. The DNA of the CDR3 is TGTGCCAGCAGCTCCGGGACGCGGATAGGGGAGCTGTTTTTT. Its translation: CASSSGTRIGELFF.

CDR3 nucleotides: TGTGCCACCACGCCAAGGGGCCCAGATACGCAGTATTTT. Protein sequence: CATTPRGPDTQYF. This chain links TRBV6-5 with TRBJ2-3, with a tentative D call TRBD1 (5 bases). The CDR3 extends over 13 amino acids. Trimming stripped 10 bases from V and 4 bases from J, with 15 bases between. In germline, CDR1 is MNHEY, CDR2 SVGAGI.

This clone was seen only once. The chain couples TRBV20-1 to TRBJ2-7; no definite D call. Trimming took off 3 bases at V and 2 bases at J, with 8 bases between the two ends. This CDR3 is 12 amino acids long. CDR1 is DFQATT, CDR2 SNEGSKA, per germline (reference sequence). The CDR3 DNA is TGCAGTGCTAGTAGAGATACCTACGAGCAGTACTTC. Protein product: CSASRDTYEQYF.

This clone appeared once. J is TRBJ1-5 and V is TRBV5-1; D is undetermined. CDR1 and CDR2 from the germline V gene are SGHRS and YFSETQ. The V and J ends lost 7 bases and 0 bases respectively, with 11 bases between them. This CDR3 spans 14 amino acids. CDR3: CASSPEGSNQPQHF. The CDR3 DNA follows: TGCGCCAGCTCTCCTGAGGGTAGCAATCAGCCCCAGCATTTT.

V gene TRBV29-1 combines with J gene TRBJ2-1, with 8 bases that match TRBD2. Trimming cost V 1 base and J 4 bases; bases outside gene matches: 6. This CDR3 has 15 amino acids. From germline, CDR1 is SQVTM and CDR2 ANQGSEA. CDR3 nucleotide sequence: TGCAGCGTTGAAGTGGGGAGCGGGGGTTACAATGAGCAGTTCTTC. Translated, it gives CSVEVGSGGYNEQFF.

The V gene is TRBV5-1, the J gene TRBJ2-2, with 8 bases matching TRBD1. This CDR3 has 16 amino acids. The ends lost 4 bases at V and 3 bases at J; junction bases unmatched: 8. The germline V gene encodes CDR1 SGHRS and CDR2 YFSETQ. This CDR3 is CASSDQPGGDTGELFF. The CDR3 nucleotides are TGCGCCAGCAGCGACCAGCCAGGGGGCGACACCGGGGAGCTGTTTTTT.

A single count supports this clone. Other DNA sequences in this specimen translate into the identical CDR3. The J gene is TRBJ1-1, the V gene TRBV7-2, with a tentative D call TRBD1 (5 bases). From germline, CDR1 is SGHTA and CDR2 FQGNSA. Between the trimmed V and J ends, which lost 5 bases and 1 base, there was a span of 8 bases. The CDR3 contains 13 residues. CDR3 sequence reads: CASSAGQNTEAFF. CDR3 DNA sequence: TGTGCCAGCAGCGCCGGACAGAACACTGAAGCTTTCTTT. The full variable domain, rest sourced from reference TRBV7-2 and TRBJ1-1, is GAGVSQSPSNKVTEKGKDVELRCDPISGHTALYWYRQSLGQGLEFLIYFQGNSAPDKSGLPSDRFSAERTGGSVSTLTIQRTQQEDSAVYLCASSAGQNTEAFFGQGTRLTVV.

CDR3 protein: CATTPTWNTEAFF. The CDR3, as DNA: TGTGCCACCACCCCAACTTGGAACACTGAAGCTTTCTTT. The V and J genes are TRBV19 and TRBJ1-1; D gene ambiguous. Germline CDR1 is LNHDA and CDR2 is SQIVND (reference sequence). Trimming removed 10 bases at V and 1 base at J, with 13 bases between. This CDR3 has 13 residues.